This entry is about one T cell receptor (beta chain). The data derive from a study of blood T cell repertoires in COVID-19. Only in-frame clones appear in the TCRdb table, and some are missing; sequencing was by immunoSEQ multiplex PCR. This table has a few hundred thousand clones, about 88% appearing once. V lost 2 bases and J lost 6; bases outside the gene matches: 3. CDR3 size: 16 residues. CDR1 and CDR2 from the germline V gene are MNHEY and SVGAGI. The sequence derives from an older woman with COVID-19, enrolled during active disease. The rearrangement links TRBV6-5 to TRBJ2-1; 14 nucleotides align to TRBD2. Material for sequencing was peripheral blood. Here the CDR3 reads CASSYRTSGGSNEQFF. In DNA form, the CDR3 reads TGTGCCAGCAGTTACCGGACTAGCGGGGGGTCCAATGAGCAGTTCTTC.